This T cell receptor beta chain was profiled in a study of blood T cells in healthy people across ages. General study points: Age advanced and TCR beta diversity per million T cells fell, roughly linearly.

Then a second PCR, running about 7 to 11 cycles, was carried out with a sample-barcoded 5' primer and a J-beta primer mix. In TCRdb, the 5' RACE reads were re-called with MiXCR into one record per CDR3 protein. The repertoire consists of hundreds of thousands of distinct CDR3 sequences, with roughly 44% occurring once and the leading ten covering about a fifth. Per the germline V gene, CDR1 is SGHVS and CDR2 is FQNEAQ. This CDR3 spans 12 amino acids. Trimming left V 5 bases short and J 7 bases short, with 11 bases between. Total RNA extraction produced at least 5.5 micrograms (per sample) for the study. As to this clonotype: Its target is not known.

The sample was blood. The chain carries TRBV7-8 and TRBJ1-2; D not certain. This sequence originates from a man aged 55-75 years in good health. In DNA, the CDR3 is TGTGCCAGCAGCATAGGACCGTCTGGCTACACCTTC. Protein sequence: CASSIGPSGYTF.